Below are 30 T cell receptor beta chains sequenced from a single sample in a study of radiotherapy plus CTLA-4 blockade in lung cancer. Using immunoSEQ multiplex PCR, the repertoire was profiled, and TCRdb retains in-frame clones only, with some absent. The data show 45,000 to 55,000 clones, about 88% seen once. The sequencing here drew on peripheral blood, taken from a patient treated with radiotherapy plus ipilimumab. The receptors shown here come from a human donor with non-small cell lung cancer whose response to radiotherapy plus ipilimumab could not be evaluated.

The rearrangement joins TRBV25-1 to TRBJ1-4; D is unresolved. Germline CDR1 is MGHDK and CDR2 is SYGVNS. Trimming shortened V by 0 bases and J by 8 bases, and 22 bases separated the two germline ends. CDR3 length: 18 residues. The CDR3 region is CASSEYFAPTRREEKLFF. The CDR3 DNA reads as TGTGCCAGCAGTGAATATTTTGCCCCAACCCGTAGGGAGGAAAAACTGTTTTTT.

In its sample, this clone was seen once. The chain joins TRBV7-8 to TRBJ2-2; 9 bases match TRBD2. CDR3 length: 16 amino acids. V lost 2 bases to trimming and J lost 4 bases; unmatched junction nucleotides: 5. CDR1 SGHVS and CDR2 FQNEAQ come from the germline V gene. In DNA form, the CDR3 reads TGTGCCAGCAGCTTACGGCTAGCGGGAAGCACCGGGGAGCTGTTTTTT. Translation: CASSLRLAGSTGELFF. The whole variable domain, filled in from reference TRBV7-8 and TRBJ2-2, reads GAGVSQSPRYKVAKRGQDVALRCDPISGHVSLFWYQQALGQGPEFLTYFQNEAQLDKSGLPSDRFFAERPEGSVSTLKIQRTQQEDSAVYLCASSLRLAGSTGELFFGEGSRLTVL.

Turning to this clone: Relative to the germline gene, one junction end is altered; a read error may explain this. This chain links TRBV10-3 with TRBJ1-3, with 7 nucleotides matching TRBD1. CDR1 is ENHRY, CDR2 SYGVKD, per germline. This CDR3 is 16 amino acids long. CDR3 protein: CAISGGTEISGNTVYF. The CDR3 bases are TGTGCCATCAGTGGTGGGACAGAGATCTCTGGAAACACCGTATATTTT.

CDR3 amino acids: CASSLYGGRAFF. The DNA for the CDR3 is TGCGCCAGCAGCCTCTACGGGGGGAGAGCTTTCTTT. The V call is TRBV4-1, the J call TRBJ1-1, with a possible D match to TRBD1 (5 bases). The CDR3 spans 12 residues. The V gene lost 4 bases and the J gene lost 10 bases, with 13 bases spanning the gap. Germline V gene sequence: CDR1 MGHRA, CDR2 YSYEKL.

The DNA of the CDR3 is TGTGCCAGCAGCTCCGACAGGGTTGGTGGGAGGGAGACCCAGTACTTC. Translation gives CASSSDRVGGRETQYF. The rearrangement uses TRBV7-9 and TRBJ2-5, with D tentatively TRBD1 (7 bases). The CDR3 has 16 amino acids. CDR1 SEHNR and CDR2 FQNEAQ come from the germline V gene (reference sequence). Trimming stripped 4 bases from V and 5 bases from J, with 20 bases between.

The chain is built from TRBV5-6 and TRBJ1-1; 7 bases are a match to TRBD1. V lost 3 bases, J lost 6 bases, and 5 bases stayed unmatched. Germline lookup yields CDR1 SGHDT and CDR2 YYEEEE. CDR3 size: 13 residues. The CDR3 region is CASSSTGVAEAFF. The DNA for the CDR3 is TGTGCCAGCAGCTCCACAGGGGTTGCTGAAGCTTTCTTT.

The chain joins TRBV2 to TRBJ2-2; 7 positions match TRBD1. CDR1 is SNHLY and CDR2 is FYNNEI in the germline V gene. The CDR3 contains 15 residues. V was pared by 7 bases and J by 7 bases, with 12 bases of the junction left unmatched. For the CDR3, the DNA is TGTGCCAGCATTCCGAGACAGGGAACCGGCGGGGAGCTGTTTTTT. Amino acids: CASIPRQGTGGELFF.

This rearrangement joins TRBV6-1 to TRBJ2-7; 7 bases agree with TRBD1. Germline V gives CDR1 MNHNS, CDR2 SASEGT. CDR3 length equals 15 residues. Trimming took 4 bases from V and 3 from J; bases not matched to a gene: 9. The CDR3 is CASSALTGSYYEQYF. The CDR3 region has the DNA TGTGCCAGCAGTGCCCTGACAGGGAGCTACTACGAGCAGTACTTC.

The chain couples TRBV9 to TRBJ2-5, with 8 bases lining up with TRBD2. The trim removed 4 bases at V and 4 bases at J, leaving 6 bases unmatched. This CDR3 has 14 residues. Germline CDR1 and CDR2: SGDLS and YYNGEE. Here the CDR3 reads CASSWGSGGETQYF. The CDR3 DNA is TGTGCCAGCAGCTGGGGGAGCGGGGGAGAGACCCAGTACTTC.

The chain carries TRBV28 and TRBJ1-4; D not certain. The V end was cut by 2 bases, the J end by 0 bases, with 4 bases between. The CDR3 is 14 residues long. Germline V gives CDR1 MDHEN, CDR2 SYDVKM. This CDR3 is CASSLQSTNEKLFF. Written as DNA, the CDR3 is TGTGCCAGCAGTTTACAGTCAACTAATGAAAAACTGTTTTTT.

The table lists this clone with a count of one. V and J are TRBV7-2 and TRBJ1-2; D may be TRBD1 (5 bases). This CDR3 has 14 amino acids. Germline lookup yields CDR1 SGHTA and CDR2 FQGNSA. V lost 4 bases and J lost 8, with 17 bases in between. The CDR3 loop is CASSSREAEAGYTF. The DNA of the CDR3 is TGTGCCAGCAGCTCCAGGGAGGCGGAGGCAGGCTACACCTTC.

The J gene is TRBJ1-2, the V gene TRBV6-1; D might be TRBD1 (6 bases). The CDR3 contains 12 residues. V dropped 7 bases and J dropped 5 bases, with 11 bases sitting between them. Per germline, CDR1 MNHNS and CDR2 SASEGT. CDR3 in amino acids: CASTEQGYGYTF. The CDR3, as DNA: TGTGCCAGCACAGAACAGGGTTATGGCTACACCTTC.

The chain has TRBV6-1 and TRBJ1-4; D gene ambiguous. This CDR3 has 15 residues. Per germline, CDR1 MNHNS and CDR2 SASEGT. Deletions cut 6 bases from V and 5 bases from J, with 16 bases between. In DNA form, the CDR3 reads TGTGCCAGCAGCCTAGGGAGTCAGCCGAATGAAAAACTGTTTTTT. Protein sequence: CASSLGSQPNEKLFF.

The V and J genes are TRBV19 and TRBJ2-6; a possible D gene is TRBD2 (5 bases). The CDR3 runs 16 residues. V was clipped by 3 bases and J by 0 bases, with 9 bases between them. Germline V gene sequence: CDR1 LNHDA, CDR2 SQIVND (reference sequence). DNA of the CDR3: TGTGCCAGTAGTATCGACTATACCTCTGGGGCCAACGTCCTGACTTTC. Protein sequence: CASSIDYTSGANVLTF.

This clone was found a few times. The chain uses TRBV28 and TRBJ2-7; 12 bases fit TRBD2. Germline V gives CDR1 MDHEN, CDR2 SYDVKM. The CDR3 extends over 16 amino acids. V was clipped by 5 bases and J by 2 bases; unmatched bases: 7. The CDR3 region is CASSLGTSGWAYEQYF. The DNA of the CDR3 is TGTGCCAGCAGTCTCGGGACTAGCGGGTGGGCCTACGAGCAGTACTTC.

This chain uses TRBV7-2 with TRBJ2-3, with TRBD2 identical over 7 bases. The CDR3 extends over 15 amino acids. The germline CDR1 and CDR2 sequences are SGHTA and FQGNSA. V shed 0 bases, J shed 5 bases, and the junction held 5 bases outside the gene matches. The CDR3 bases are TGTGCCAGCAGCTTAGCCGCTAGCGGAGGAGATACGCAGTATTTT. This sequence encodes CASSLAASGGDTQYF.

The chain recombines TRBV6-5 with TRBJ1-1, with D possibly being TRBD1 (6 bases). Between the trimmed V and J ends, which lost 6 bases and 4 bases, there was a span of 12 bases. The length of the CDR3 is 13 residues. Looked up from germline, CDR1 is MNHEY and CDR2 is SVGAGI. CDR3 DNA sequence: TGTGCCAGCAGGCAGGGACAATCCACTGAAGCTTTCTTT. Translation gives CASRQGQSTEAFF.

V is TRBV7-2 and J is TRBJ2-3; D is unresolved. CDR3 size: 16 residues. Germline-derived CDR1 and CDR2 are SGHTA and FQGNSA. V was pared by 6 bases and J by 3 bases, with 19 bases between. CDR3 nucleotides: TGTGCCAGCAGGGGTCGGCGGTCCGCATTAACAGATACGCAGTATTTT. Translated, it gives CASRGRRSALTDTQYF.

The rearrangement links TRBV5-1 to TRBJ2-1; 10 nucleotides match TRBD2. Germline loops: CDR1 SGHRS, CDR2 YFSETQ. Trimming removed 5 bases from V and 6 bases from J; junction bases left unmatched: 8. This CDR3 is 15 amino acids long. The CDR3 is CASRGASGSSNEQFF. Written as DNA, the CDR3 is TGCGCCAGCAGGGGAGCTAGCGGGAGCAGCAATGAGCAGTTCTTC.

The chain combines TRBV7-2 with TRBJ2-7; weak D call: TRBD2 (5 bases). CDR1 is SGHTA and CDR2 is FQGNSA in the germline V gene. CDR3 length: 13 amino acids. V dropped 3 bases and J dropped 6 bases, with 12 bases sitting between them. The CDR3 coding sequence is TGTGCCAGCAGCTTTCGGGGAGAGGCCGAGCAGTACTTC. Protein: CASSFRGEAEQYF.

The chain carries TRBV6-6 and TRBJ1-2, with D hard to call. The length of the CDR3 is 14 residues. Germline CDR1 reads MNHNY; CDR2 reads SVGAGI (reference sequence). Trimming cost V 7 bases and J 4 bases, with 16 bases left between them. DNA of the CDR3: TGTGCCAGCACCCTATTGGAAGGAGCCTATGGCTACACCTTC. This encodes CASTLLEGAYGYTF.

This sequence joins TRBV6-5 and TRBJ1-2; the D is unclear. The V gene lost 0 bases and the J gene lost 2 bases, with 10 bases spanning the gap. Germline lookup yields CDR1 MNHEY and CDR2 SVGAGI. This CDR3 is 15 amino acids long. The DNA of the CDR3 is TGTGCCAGCAGTTACTCTTCAGGACTAAACTATGGCTACACCTTC. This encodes CASSYSSGLNYGYTF.

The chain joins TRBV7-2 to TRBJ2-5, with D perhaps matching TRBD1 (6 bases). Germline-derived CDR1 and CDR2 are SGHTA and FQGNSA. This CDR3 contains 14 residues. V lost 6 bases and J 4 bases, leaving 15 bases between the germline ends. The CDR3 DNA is TGTGCCAGCAGACGTCCAGGGGCGGGAGAGACCCAGTACTTC. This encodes CASRRPGAGETQYF.

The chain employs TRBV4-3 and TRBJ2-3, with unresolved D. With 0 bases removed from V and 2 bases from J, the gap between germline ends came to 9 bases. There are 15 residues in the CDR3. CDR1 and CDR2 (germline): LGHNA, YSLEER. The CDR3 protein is CASSQETLDTDTQYF. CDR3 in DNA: TGCGCCAGCAGCCAAGAAACGCTAGACACAGATACGCAGTATTTT.

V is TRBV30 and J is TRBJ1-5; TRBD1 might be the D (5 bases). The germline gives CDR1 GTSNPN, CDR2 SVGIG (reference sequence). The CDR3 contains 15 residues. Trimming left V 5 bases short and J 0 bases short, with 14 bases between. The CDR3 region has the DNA TGTGCCTGGCACCCCGGGGGGGGTAGCAATCAGCCCCAGCATTTT. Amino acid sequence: CAWHPGGGSNQPQHF.

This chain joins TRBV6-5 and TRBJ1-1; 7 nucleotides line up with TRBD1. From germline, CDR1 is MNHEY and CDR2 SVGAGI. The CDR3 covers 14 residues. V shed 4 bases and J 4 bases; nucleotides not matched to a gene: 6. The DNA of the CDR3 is TGTGCCAGCAGTTTTGACAGGGTTAGCACTGAAGCTTTCTTT. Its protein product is CASSFDRVSTEAFF.

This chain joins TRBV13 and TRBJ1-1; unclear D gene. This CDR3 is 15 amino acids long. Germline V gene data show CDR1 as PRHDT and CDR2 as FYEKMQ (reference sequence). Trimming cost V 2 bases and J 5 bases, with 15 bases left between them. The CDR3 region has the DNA TGTGCCAGCAGCTTATCTGGGAGCAGCATGACTGAAGCTTTCTTT. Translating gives CASSLSGSSMTEAFF.

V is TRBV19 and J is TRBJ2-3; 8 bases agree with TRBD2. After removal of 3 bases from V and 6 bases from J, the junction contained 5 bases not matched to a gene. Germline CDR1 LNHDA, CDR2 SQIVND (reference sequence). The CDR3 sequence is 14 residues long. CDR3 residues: CASSIGGRSDTQYF. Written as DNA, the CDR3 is TGTGCCAGTAGTATCGGCGGGAGGTCGGATACGCAGTATTTT.

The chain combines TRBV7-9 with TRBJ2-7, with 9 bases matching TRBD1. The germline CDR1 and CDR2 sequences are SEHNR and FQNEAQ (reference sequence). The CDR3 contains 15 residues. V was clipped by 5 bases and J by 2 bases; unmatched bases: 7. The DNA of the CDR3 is TGTGCCAGCAGCCCAGCAGGGACAGGGCCCTACGAGCAGTACTTC. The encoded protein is CASSPAGTGPYEQYF.

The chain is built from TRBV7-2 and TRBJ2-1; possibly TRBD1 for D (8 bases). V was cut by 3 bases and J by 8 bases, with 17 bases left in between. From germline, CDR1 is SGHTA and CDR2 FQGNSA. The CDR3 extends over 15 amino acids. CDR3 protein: CASSFSGGAGDEQFF. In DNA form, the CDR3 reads TGTGCCAGCAGCTTTTCAGGGGGCGCGGGGGATGAGCAGTTCTTC.